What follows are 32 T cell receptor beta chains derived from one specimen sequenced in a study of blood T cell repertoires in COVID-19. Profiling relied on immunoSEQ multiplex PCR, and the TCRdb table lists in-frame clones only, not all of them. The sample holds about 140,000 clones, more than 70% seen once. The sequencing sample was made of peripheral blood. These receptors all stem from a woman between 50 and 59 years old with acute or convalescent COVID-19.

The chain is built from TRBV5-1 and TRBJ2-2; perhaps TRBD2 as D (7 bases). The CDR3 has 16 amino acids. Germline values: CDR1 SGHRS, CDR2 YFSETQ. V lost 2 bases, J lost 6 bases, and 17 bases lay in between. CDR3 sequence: CASSLGIGGLAGELFF. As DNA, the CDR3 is TGCGCCAGCAGCTTAGGAATCGGGGGGCTGGCCGGGGAGCTGTTTTTT. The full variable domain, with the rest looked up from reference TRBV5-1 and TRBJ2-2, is KAGVTQTPRYLIKTRGQQVTLSCSPISGHRSVSWYQQTPGQGLQFLFEYFSETQRNKGNFPGRFSGRQFSNSRSEMNVSTLELGDSALYLCASSLGIGGLAGELFFGEGSRLTVL.

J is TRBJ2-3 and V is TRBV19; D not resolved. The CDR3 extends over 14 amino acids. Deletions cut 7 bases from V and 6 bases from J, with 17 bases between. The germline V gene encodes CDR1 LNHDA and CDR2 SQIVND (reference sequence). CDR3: CASTDSQLSDTQYF. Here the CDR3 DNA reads TGTGCCAGTACAGACTCCCAGTTATCGGATACGCAGTATTTT.

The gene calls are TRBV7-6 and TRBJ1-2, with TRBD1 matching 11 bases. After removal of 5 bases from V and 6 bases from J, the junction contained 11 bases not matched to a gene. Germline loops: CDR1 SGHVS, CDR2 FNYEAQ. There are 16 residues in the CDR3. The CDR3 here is CASSLRDRGSPDGYTF. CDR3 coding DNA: TGTGCCAGCAGCCTCCGGGACAGGGGGTCCCCTGATGGCTACACCTTC. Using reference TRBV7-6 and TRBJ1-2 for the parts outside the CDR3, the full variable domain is GAGVSQSPRYKVTKRGQDVALRCDPISGHVSLYWYRQALGQGPEFLTYFNYEAQQDKSGLPNDRFSAERPEGSISTLTIQRTEQRDSAMYRCASSLRDRGSPDGYTFGSGTRLTVV.

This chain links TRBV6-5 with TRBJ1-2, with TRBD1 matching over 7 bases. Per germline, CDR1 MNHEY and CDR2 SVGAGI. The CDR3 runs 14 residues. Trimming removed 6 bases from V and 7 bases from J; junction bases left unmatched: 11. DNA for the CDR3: TGTGCCAGCAGAGGGGACAGCGGGAGGGTTGGCTACACCTTC. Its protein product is CASRGDSGRVGYTF.

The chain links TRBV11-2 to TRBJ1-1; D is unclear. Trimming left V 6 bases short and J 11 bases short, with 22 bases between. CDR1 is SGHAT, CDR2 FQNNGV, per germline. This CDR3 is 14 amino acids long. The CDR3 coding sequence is TGTGCCAGCAGGGTGAGGGAGGGCAGGTCTGTGGCTTTCTTT. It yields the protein CASRVREGRSVAFF.

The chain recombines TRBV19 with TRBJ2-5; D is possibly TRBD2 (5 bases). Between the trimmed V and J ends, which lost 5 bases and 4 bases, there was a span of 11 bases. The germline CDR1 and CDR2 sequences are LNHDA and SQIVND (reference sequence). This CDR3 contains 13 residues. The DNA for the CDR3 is TGTGCCAGTAGTCCCCTAGCTGGAGAGACCCAGTACTTC. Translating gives CASSPLAGETQYF.

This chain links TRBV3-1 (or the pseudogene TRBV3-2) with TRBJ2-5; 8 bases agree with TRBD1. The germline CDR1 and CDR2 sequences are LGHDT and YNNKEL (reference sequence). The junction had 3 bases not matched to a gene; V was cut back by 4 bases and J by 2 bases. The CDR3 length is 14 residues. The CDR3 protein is CASSPRTGQETQYF. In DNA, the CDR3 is TGTGCCAGCAGCCCTCGGACAGGGCAAGAGACCCAGTACTTC.

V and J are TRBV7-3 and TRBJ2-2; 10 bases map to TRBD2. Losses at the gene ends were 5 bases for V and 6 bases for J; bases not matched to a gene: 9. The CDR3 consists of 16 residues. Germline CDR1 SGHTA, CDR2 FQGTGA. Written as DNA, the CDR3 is TGTGCCAGCAGCCGATATAGCGGGGGGTTCGCCGGGGAGCTGTTTTTT. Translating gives CASSRYSGGFAGELFF. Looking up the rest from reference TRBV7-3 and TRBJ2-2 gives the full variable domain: GAGVSQTPSNKVTEKGKYVELRCDPISGHTALYWYRQSLGQGPEFLIYFQGTGAADDSGLPNDRFFAVRPEGSVSTLKIQRTERGDSAVYLCASSRYSGGFAGELFFGEGSRLTVL.

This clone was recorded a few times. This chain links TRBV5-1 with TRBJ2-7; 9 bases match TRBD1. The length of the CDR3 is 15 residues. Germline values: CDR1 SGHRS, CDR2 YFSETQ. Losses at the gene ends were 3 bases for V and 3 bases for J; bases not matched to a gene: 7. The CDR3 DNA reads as TGCGCCAGCAGCTCGCCGGGACAGGGAATCTACGAGCAGTACTTC. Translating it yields CASSSPGQGIYEQYF.

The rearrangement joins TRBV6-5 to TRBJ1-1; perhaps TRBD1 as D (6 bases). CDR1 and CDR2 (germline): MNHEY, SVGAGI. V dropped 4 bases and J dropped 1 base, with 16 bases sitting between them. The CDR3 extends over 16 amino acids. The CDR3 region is CASSWEMTGKNTEAFF. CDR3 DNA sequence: TGTGCCAGCAGTTGGGAAATGACAGGAAAGAACACTGAAGCTTTCTTT.

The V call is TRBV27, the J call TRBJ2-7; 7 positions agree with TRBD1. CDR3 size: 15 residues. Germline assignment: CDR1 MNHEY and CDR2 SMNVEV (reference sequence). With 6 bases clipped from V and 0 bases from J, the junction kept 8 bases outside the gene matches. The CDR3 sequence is CASSRSGTVSYEQYF. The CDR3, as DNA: TGTGCCAGCAGCCGCTCCGGGACAGTCTCCTACGAGCAGTACTTC.

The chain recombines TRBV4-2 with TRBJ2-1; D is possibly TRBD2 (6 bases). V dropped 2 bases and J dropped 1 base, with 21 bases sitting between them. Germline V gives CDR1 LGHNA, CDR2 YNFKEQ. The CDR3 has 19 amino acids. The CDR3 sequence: CASSQPGGSGEGSYNEQFF. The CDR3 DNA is TGTGCCAGCAGCCAACCGGGCGGTAGCGGCGAGGGGTCCTACAATGAGCAGTTCTTC.

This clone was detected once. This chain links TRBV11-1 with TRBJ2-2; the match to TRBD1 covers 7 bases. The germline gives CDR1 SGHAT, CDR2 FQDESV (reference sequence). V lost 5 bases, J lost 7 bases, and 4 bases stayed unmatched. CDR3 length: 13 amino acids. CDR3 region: CASSQTGYGELFF. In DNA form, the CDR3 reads TGTGCCAGCAGCCAGACAGGGTACGGGGAGCTGTTTTTT.

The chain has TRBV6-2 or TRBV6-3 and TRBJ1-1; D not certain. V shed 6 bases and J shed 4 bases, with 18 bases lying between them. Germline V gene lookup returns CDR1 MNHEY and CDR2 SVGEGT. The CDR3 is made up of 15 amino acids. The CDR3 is CASSLPAAPGTEAFF. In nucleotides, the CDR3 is TGTGCCAGCAGCCTTCCGGCGGCGCCGGGCACTGAAGCTTTCTTT.

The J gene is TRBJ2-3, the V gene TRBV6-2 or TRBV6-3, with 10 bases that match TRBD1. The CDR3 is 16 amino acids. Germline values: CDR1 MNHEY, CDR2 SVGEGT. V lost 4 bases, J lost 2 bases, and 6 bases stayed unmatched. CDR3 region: CASSFPGQGYTDTQYF. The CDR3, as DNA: TGTGCCAGCAGTTTCCCGGGACAGGGGTACACAGATACGCAGTATTTT.

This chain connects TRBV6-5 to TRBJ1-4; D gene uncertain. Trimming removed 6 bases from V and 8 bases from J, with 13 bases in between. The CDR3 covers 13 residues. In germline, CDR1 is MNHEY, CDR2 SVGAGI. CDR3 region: CASSRTRQEKLFF. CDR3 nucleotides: TGTGCCAGCAGCCGTACGAGGCAGGAAAAACTGTTTTTT.

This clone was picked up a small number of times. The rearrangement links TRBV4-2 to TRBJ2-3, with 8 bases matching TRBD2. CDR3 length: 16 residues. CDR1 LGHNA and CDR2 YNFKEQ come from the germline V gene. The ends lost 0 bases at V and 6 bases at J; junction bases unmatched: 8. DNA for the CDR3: TGTGCCAGCAGCCAAGATGCGTCTAGCGGGTCGGATACGCAGTATTTT. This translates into CASSQDASSGSDTQYF.

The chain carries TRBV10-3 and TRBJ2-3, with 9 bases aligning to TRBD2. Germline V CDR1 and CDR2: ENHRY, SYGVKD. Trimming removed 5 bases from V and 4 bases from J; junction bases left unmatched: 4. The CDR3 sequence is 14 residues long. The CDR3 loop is CAISSGGISDTQYF. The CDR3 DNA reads TGTGCCATCAGTAGCGGGGGGATATCAGATACGCAGTATTTT.

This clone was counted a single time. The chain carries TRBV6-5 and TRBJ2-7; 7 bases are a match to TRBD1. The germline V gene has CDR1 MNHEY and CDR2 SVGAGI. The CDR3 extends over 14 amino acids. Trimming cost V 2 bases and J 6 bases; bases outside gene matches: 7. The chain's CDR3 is CASSYDHRGGEQYF. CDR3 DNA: TGTGCCAGCAGTTACGATCACAGGGGCGGCGAGCAGTACTTC.

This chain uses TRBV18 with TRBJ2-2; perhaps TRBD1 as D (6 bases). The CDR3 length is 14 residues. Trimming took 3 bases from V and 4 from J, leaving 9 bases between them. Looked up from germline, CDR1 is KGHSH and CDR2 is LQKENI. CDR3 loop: CASSPTGSTGELFF. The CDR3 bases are TGTGCCAGCTCACCGACAGGTTCCACCGGGGAGCTGTTTTTT.

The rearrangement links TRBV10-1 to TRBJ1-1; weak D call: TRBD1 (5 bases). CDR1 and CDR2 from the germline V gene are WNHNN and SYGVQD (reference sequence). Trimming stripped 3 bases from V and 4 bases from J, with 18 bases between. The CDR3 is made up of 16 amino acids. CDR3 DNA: TGCGCCAGCAGTGAATTCCCTGGGAGGGGTAGCACTGAAGCTTTCTTT. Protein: CASSEFPGRGSTEAFF.

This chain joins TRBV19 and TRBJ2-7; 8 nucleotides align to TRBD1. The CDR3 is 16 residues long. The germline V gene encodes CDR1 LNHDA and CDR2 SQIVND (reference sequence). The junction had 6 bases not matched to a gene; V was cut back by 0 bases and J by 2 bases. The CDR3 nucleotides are TGTGCCAGTAGTATAGATTTGGCAGGGGGCCCCTACGAGCAGTACTTC. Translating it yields CASSIDLAGGPYEQYF.

The CDR3 loop reads CASSQDRQGAAYEQYF. CDR3 DNA sequence: TGCGCCAGCAGCCAAGACCGTCAGGGGGCGGCCTACGAGCAGTACTTC. The genes are TRBV4-3 and TRBJ2-7, with 8 bases lining up with TRBD1. Germline V gene data show CDR1 as LGHNA and CDR2 as YSLEER. The V segment lost 0 bases and the J segment 2 bases; nucleotides outside the gene matches: 6. CDR3 length: 16 residues.

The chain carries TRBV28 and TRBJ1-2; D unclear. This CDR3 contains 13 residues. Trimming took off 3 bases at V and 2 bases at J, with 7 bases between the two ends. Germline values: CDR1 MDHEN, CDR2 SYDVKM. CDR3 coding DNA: TGTGCCAGCAGTTTCACAGACAACTATGGCTACACCTTC. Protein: CASSFTDNYGYTF.

The chain's CDR3 is CASSASVNTEAFF. CDR3 DNA sequence: TGTGCCAGCAGCGCCTCGGTGAACACTGAAGCTTTCTTT. J is TRBJ1-1 and V is TRBV7-3; no firm D call. Per germline, CDR1 SGHTA and CDR2 FQGTGA. Between the trimmed V and J ends, which lost 5 bases and 0 bases, there was a span of 7 bases. The CDR3 length is 13 residues.

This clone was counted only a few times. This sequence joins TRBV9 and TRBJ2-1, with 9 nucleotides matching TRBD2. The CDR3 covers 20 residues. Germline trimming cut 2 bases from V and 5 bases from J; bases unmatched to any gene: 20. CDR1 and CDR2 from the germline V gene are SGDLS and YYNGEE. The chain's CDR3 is CASSVPSLASGALRDNEQFF. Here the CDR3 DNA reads TGTGCCAGCAGCGTCCCATCCCTGGCTAGCGGGGCCCTAAGGGACAATGAGCAGTTCTTC.

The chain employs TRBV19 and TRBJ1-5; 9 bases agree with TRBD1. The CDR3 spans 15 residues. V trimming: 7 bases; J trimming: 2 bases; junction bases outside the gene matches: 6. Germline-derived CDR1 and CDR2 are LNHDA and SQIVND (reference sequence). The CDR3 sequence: CASTLQGAGNQPQHF. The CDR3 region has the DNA TGTGCCAGTACTTTACAGGGGGCCGGCAATCAGCCCCAGCATTTT.

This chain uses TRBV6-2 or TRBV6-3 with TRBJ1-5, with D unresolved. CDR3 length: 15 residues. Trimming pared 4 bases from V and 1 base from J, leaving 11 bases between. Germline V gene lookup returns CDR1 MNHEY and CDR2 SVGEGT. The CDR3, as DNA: TGTGCCAGCAGTTTCGAACAGTGGAGCAATCAGCCCCAGCATTTT. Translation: CASSFEQWSNQPQHF.

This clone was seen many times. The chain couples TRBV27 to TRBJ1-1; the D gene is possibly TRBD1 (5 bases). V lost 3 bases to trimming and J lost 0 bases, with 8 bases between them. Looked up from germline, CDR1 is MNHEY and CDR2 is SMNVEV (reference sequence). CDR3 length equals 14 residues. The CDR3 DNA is TGTGCCAGCAGTTTTGTAGGGGTGAACACTGAAGCTTTCTTT. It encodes CASSFVGVNTEAFF.

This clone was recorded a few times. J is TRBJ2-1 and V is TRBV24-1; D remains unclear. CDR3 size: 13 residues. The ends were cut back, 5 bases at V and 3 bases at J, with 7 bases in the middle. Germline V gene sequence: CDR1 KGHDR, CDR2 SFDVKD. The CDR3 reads CATSAPNYNEQFF. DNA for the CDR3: TGTGCCACCAGTGCCCCAAACTACAATGAGCAGTTCTTC.

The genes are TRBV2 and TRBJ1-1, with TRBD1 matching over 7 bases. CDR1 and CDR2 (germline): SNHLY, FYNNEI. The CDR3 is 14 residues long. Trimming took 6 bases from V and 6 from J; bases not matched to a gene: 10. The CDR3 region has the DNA TGTGCCAGCAGCCTAGAAGGGACAGCTTCTGAAGCTTTCTTT. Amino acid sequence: CASSLEGTASEAFF. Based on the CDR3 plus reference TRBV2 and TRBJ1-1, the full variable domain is EPEVTQTPSHQVTQMGQEVILRCVPISNHLYFYWYRQILGQKVEFLVSFYNNEISEKSEIFDDQFSVERPDGSNFTLKIRSTKLEDSAMYFCASSLEGTASEAFFGQGTRLTVV.

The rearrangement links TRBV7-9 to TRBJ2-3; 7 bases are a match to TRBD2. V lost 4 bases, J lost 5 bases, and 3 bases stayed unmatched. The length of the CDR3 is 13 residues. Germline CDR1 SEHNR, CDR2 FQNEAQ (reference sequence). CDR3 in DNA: TGTGCCAGCAGCTACCGGGGGGTAGATACGCAGTATTTT. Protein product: CASSYRGVDTQYF.